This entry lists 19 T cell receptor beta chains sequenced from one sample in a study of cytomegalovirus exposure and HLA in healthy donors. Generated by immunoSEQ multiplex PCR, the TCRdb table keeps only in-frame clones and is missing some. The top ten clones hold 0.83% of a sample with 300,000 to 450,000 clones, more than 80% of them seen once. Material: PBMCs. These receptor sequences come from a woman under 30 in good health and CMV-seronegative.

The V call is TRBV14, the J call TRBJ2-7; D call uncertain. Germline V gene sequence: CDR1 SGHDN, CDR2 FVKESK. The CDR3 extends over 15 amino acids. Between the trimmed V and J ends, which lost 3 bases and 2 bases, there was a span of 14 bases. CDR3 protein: CASSHQPFSTYEQYF. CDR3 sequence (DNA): TGTGCCAGCAGCCATCAGCCCTTTAGCACCTACGAGCAGTACTTC.

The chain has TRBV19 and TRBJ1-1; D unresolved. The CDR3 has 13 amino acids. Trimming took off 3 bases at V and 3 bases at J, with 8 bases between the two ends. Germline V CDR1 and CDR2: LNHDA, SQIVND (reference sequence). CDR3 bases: TGTGCCAGTAGTATCGACACAGACACTGAAGCTTTCTTT. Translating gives CASSIDTDTEAFF. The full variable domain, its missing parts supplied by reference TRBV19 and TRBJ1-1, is DGGITQSPKYLFRKEGQNVTLSCEQNLNHDAMYWYRQDPGQGLRLIYYSQIVNDFQKGDIAEGYSVSREKKESFPLTVTSAQKNPTAFYLCASSIDTDTEAFFGQGTRLTVV.

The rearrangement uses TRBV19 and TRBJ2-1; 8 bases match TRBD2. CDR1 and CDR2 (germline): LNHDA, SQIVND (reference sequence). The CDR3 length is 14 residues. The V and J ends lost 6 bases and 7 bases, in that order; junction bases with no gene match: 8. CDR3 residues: CASRQRGGRNEQFF. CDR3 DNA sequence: TGTGCCAGTAGACAGCGGGGCGGGAGGAATGAGCAGTTCTTC. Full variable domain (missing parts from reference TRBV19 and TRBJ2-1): DGGITQSPKYLFRKEGQNVTLSCEQNLNHDAMYWYRQDPGQGLRLIYYSQIVNDFQKGDIAEGYSVSREKKESFPLTVTSAQKNPTAFYLCASRQRGGRNEQFFGPGTRLTVL.

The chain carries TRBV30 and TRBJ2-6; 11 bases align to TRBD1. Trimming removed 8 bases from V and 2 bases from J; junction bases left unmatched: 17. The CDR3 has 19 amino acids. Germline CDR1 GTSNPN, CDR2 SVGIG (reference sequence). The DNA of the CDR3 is TGTGCCCGGGGACAGGGGGAAACAAGTGGAGGGGCTGGGGCCAACGTCCTGACTTTC. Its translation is CARGQGETSGGAGANVLTF.

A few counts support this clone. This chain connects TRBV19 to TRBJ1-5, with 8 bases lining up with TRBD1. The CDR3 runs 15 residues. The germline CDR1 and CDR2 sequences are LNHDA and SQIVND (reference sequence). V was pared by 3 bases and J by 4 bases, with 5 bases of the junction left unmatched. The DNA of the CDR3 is TGTGCCAGTAGTATCCCACAGGGGGGTAATCAGCCCCAGCATTTT. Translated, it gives CASSIPQGGNQPQHF.

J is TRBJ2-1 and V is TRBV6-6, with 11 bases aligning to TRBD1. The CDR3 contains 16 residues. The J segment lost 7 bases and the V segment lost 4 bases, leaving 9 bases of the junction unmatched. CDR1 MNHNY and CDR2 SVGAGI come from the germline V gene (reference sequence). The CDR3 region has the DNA TGTGCCAGCAGTTGGGCCGGGACAGGGGGTAGAAATGAGCAGTTCTTC. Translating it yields CASSWAGTGGRNEQFF.

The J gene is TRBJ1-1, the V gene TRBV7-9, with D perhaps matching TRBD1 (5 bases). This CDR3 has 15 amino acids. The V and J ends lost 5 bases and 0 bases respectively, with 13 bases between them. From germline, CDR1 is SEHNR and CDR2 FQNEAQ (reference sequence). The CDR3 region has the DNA TGTGCCAGCAGCGATTCGACAGCCTTGAACACTGAAGCTTTCTTT. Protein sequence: CASSDSTALNTEAFF.

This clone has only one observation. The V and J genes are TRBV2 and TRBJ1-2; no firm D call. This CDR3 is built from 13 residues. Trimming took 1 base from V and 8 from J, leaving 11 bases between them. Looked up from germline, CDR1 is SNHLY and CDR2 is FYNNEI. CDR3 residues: CASSEEAVGGYTF. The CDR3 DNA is TGTGCCAGCAGTGAAGAGGCCGTCGGGGGCTACACCTTC.

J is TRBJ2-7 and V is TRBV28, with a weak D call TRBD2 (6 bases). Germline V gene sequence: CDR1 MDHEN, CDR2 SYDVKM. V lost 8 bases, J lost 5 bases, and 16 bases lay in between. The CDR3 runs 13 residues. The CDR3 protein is CASLTPGVHEQYF. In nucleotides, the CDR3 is TGTGCCAGCCTTACCCCGGGAGTCCACGAGCAGTACTTC.

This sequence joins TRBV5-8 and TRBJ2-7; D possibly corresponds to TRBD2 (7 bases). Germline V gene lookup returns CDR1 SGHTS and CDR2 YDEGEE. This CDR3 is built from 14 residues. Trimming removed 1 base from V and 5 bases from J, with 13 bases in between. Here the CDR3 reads CASSLRRGQDEQYF. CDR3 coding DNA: TGTGCCAGCAGCTTGAGGCGGGGGCAGGACGAGCAGTACTTC.

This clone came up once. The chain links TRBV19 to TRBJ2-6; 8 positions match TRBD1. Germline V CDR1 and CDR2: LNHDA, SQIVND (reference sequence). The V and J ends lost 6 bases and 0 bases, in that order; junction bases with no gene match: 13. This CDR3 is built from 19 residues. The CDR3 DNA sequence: TGTGCCAGTAGGCCCGGGACAGGCGCTACTAGCTCTGGGGCCAACGTCCTGACTTTC. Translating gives CASRPGTGATSSGANVLTF.

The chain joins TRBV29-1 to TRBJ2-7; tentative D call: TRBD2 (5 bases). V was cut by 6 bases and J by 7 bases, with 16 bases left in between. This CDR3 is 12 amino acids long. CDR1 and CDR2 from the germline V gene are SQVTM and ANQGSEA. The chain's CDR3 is CSVARRGAEQYF. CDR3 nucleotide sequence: TGCAGCGTGGCAAGACGGGGAGCTGAGCAGTACTTC.

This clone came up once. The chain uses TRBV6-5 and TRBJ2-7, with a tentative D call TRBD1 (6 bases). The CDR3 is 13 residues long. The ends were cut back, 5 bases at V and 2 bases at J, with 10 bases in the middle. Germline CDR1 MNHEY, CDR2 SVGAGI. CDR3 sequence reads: CASSNRQAYEQYF. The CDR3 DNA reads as TGTGCCAGCAGTAATCGACAGGCCTACGAGCAGTACTTC.

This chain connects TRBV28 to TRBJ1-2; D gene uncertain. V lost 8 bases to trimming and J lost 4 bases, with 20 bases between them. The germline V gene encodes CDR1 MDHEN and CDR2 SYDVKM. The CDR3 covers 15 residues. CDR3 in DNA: TGTGCCAGCGGATCCGTCCGAGGGATTGGCTATGGCTACACCTTC. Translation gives CASGSVRGIGYGYTF.

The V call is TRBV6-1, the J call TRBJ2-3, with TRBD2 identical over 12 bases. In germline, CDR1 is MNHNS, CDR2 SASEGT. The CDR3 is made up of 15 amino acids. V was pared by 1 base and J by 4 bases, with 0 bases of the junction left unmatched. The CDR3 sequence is CASSEGLAGADTQYF. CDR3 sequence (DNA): TGTGCCAGCAGTGAAGGACTAGCGGGAGCAGATACGCAGTATTTT.

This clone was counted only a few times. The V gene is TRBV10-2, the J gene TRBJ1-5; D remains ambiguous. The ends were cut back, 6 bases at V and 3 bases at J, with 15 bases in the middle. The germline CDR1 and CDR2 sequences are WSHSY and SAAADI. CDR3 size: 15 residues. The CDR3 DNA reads TGCGCCAGCAGCGGGAGGCAGGCCCTCAATCAGCCCCAGCATTTT. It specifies CASSGRQALNQPQHF.

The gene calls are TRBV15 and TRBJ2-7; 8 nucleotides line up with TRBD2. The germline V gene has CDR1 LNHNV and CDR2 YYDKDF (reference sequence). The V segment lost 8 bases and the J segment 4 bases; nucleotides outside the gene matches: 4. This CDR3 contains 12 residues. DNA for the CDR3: TGTGCCACCCGGGGGGGATCTTACGAGCAGTACTTC. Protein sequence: CATRGGSYEQYF.

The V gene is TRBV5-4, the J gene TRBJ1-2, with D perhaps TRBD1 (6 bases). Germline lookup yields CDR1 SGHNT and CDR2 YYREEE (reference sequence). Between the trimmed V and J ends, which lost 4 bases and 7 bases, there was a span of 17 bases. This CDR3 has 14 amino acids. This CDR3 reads CASSQEQGRGGYTF. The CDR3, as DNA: TGTGCCAGCAGCCAAGAACAGGGACGAGGTGGCTACACCTTC. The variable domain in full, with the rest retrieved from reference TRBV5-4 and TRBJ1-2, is ETGVTQSPTHLIKTRGQQVTLRCSSQSGHNTVSWYQQALGQGPQFIFQYYREEENGRGNFPPRFSGLQFPNYSSELNVNALELDDSALYLCASSQEQGRGGYTFGSGTRLTVV.

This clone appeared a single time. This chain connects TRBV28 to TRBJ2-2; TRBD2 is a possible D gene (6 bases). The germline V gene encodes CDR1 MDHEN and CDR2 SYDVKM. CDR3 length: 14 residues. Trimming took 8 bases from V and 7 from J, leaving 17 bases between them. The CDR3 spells CASLDGGAGGELFF. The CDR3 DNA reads TGTGCCAGCCTGGATGGAGGGGCTGGCGGGGAGCTGTTTTTT.